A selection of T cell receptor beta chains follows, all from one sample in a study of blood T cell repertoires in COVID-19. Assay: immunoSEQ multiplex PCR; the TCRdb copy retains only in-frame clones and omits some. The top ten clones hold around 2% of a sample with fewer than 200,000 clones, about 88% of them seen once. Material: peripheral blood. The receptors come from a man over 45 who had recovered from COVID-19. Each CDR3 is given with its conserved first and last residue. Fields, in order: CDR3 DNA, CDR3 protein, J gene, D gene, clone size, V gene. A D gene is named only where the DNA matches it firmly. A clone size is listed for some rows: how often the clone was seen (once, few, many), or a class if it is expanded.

DNA: TGTGCCAGCTCACCAGCGGGGGACATTCAGTACTTC; CDR3: CASSPAGDIQYF; J: TRBJ2-4; D: TRBD2; size: -; V: TRBV18
DNA: TGTGCCACCAGTGATTTGTCATGGAACACCGGGGAGCTGTTTTTT; CDR3: CATSDLSWNTGELFF; J: TRBJ2-2; D: -; size: once; V: TRBV24-1
DNA: TGTGCCAGTAGTATCCAGCGCTCGAGCTCCTACAATGAGCAGTTCTTC; CDR3: CASSIQRSSSYNEQFF; J: TRBJ2-1; D: -; size: -; V: TRBV19
DNA: TGTGCCAGCAGCTTGGCCGGGAACGAGCAGTACTTC; CDR3: CASSLAGNEQYF; J: TRBJ2-7; D: -; size: -; V: TRBV5-5
DNA: TGTGCCAGCAGCTTAACCCCCGGACAGGGGTCGGCCTACGAGCAGTACTTC; CDR3: CASSLTPGQGSAYEQYF; J: TRBJ2-7; D: TRBD1; size: -; V: TRBV7-3
DNA: TGTGCCAGCAGCCCCCCTCGGGGGATAACCGGGGAGCTGTTTTTT; CDR3: CASSPPRGITGELFF; J: TRBJ2-2; D: -; size: -; V: TRBV27
DNA: TGTGCCAGCAGCCCGAGACAGGGAGAGAGAGGCTACACCTTC; CDR3: CASSPRQGERGYTF; J: TRBJ1-2; D: TRBD1; size: once; V: TRBV7-2
DNA: TGTGCCAGTAGTATCGACAGGACCGTCTATCAGCCCCAGCATTTT; CDR3: CASSIDRTVYQPQHF; J: TRBJ1-5; D: -; size: -; V: TRBV19
DNA: TGTGCCAGCACGGGGGTGGTGAAAGAGACCCAGTACTTC; CDR3: CASTGVVKETQYF; J: TRBJ2-5; D: -; size: -; V: TRBV18
DNA: TGCAGCGTGCGAGCGGGGACCTACGAGCAGTACTTC; CDR3: CSVRAGTYEQYF; J: TRBJ2-7; D: TRBD2; size: -; V: TRBV29-1
DNA: TGTGCCAGCAGTTTCTCCCCTTCAACGAGCTATGGCTACACCTTC; CDR3: CASSFSPSTSYGYTF; J: TRBJ1-2; D: -; size: -; V: TRBV27
DNA: TGTGCCAGCAGTCGACAGGGACGGTCTGAAGCTTTCTTT; CDR3: CASSRQGRSEAFF; J: TRBJ1-1; D: TRBD1; size: -; V: TRBV12-3/TRBV12-4
DNA: TGTGCCAGCAGCCCCAGACAGGGACAGGGAGAGCAGTTCTTC; CDR3: CASSPRQGQGEQFF; J: TRBJ2-1; D: TRBD1; size: -; V: TRBV7-9
DNA: TGTGCCAGCAGTCCCTTGCGGTCAGGGTTCTCCTACGAGCAGTACTTC; CDR3: CASSPLRSGFSYEQYF; J: TRBJ2-7; D: -; size: -; V: TRBV2
DNA: TGTGCCAGCTCACCAACTTCCCGCAATCCTAACTATGGCTACACCTTC; CDR3: CASSPTSRNPNYGYTF; J: TRBJ1-2; D: -; size: -; V: TRBV18
DNA: TGTGCCAGCAGCTTAGTGAGGCAGGGGGCGAACGAGCAGTACTTC; CDR3: CASSLVRQGANEQYF; J: TRBJ2-7; D: TRBD1; size: few; V: TRBV7-2
DNA: TGTGCCAGCAGCCAGCCTAGCGGGCCCCAAGAGACCCAGTACTTC; CDR3: CASSQPSGPQETQYF; J: TRBJ2-5; D: TRBD2; size: -; V: TRBV3-1/TRBV3-2
DNA: TGCAGTGCTAGTGACAGACTTAACACCTACGAGCAGTACTTC; CDR3: CSASDRLNTYEQYF; J: TRBJ2-7; D: -; size: -; V: TRBV20-1
DNA: TGTGCCAGCAGCACCCGACAGGCAACTAATGAAAAACTGTTTTTT; CDR3: CASSTRQATNEKLFF; J: TRBJ1-4; D: -; size: -; V: TRBV7-2
DNA: TGTGCCAGCAGTCGACCCGGGACTAGTATTTTTTCCTACGAGCAGTACTTC; CDR3: CASSRPGTSIFSYEQYF; J: TRBJ2-7; D: TRBD2; size: -; V: TRBV28
DNA: TGTGCCAGCTCACCGAAAGGGGGTTTGAACGAGCAGTACTTC; CDR3: CASSPKGGLNEQYF; J: TRBJ2-7; D: -; size: once; V: TRBV18
DNA: TGTGCCAGCTCCCCGGCCAGGACAATGAACACTGAAGCTTTCTTT; CDR3: CASSPARTMNTEAFF; J: TRBJ1-1; D: -; size: -; V: TRBV2
DNA: TGCGCCAGCAGCTTGCCGGGACAGGGGGATGGCTACACCTTC; CDR3: CASSLPGQGDGYTF; J: TRBJ1-2; D: TRBD1; size: -; V: TRBV5-1
DNA: TGTGCCAGCAGCCTATATGGGCTTAGCAATCAGCCCCAGCATTTT; CDR3: CASSLYGLSNQPQHF; J: TRBJ1-5; D: -; size: -; V: TRBV5-8
DNA: TGCGCCAGCAGCTTGAACGTCGCGGGGGGGCCTGGAGATACGCAGTATTTT; CDR3: CASSLNVAGGPGDTQYF; J: TRBJ2-3; D: TRBD2; size: -; V: TRBV5-1
DNA: TGTGCCAGCAGCACAGGGGCAAGGATCACCGGGGAGCTGTTTTTT; CDR3: CASSTGARITGELFF; J: TRBJ2-2; D: TRBD1; size: -; V: TRBV7-9
DNA: TGTGCCAGCAGCGCGCCAGGGGGCGATTCTAATGGCTACACCTTC; CDR3: CASSAPGGDSNGYTF; J: TRBJ1-2; D: TRBD1; size: -; V: TRBV9
DNA: TGTGCCAGCAGCAGGGACTGGGGCTCCTACGAGCAGTACTTC; CDR3: CASSRDWGSYEQYF; J: TRBJ2-7; D: -; size: -; V: TRBV7-2
DNA: TGTGCCAGCACCCGGGACAGGGTCTCCGAGCAGTACTTC; CDR3: CASTRDRVSEQYF; J: TRBJ2-7; D: TRBD1; size: -; V: TRBV12-3/TRBV12-4
DNA: TGTGCCAGTAGTGTGACTAGCGGGGGGCGGTATGAGCAGTTCTTC; CDR3: CASSVTSGGRYEQFF; J: TRBJ2-1; D: TRBD2; size: -; V: TRBV19
DNA: TGTGCCAGCAGTTTAATTACAGCCCCAGCCAACGAGCAGTACTTC; CDR3: CASSLITAPANEQYF; J: TRBJ2-7; D: -; size: -; V: TRBV28
DNA: TGTGCCAGCAGCTTAGGACTAGCGGGAAACACAGATACGCAGTATTTT; CDR3: CASSLGLAGNTDTQYF; J: TRBJ2-3; D: TRBD2; size: -; V: TRBV5-4
DNA: TGTGCCAGCAGCACCCGGGTCCTGAGGGCGAACACTGAAGCTTTCTTT; CDR3: CASSTRVLRANTEAFF; J: TRBJ1-1; D: -; size: once; V: TRBV7-2
DNA: TGCGCCAGCAGCTTGGGACACCTTACAGATACGCAGTATTTT; CDR3: CASSLGHLTDTQYF; J: TRBJ2-3; D: -; size: -; V: TRBV5-1
DNA: TGTGCCACCAGCAGAGGCCCTACGGGGGGCTACACCGGGGAGCTGTTTTTT; CDR3: CATSRGPTGGYTGELFF; J: TRBJ2-2; D: -; size: once; V: TRBV15
DNA: TGTGCCAGCAGCTTAGCGGGAGGTTTCCAAGAGACCCAGTACTTC; CDR3: CASSLAGGFQETQYF; J: TRBJ2-5; D: TRBD2; size: -; V: TRBV13
DNA: TGTGCCAGCAGCTTGGTCGGGGGAGATAGCAATCAGCCCCAGCATTTT; CDR3: CASSLVGGDSNQPQHF; J: TRBJ1-5; D: -; size: -; V: TRBV5-5
DNA: TGTGCCAGCAGTGAAGGGCGACTTGAAAAACTGTTTTTT; CDR3: CASSEGRLEKLFF; J: TRBJ1-4; D: -; size: -; V: TRBV2
DNA: TGTGCCAGCAAAGGCAGGGGAGAGACCCAGTACTTC; CDR3: CASKGRGETQYF; J: TRBJ2-5; D: -; size: few; V: TRBV6-5
DNA: TGTGCCAGCAAGGGGGCAAGGGGGTATAATTCACCCCTCCACTTT; CDR3: CASKGARGYNSPLHF; J: TRBJ1-6; D: TRBD1; size: -; V: TRBV6-5
DNA: TGTGCCAGCAGGGAGAGCGGGGAAGGCACAGATACGCAGTATTTT; CDR3: CASRESGEGTDTQYF; J: TRBJ2-3; D: TRBD2; size: -; V: TRBV28